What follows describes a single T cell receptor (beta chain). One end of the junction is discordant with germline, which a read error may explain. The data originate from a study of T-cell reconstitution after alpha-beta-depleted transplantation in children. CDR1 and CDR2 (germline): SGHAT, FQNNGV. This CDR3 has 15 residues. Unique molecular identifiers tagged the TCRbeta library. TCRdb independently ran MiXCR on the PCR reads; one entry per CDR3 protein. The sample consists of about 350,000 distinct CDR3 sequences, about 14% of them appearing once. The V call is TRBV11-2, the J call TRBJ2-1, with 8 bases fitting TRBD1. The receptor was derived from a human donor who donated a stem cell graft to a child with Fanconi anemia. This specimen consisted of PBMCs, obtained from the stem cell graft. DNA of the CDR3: TGTGCCAGCAGCTTAGTCGGGACAGGTAGGGATGAGCATTTCTTC. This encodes CASSLVGTGRDEHFF.